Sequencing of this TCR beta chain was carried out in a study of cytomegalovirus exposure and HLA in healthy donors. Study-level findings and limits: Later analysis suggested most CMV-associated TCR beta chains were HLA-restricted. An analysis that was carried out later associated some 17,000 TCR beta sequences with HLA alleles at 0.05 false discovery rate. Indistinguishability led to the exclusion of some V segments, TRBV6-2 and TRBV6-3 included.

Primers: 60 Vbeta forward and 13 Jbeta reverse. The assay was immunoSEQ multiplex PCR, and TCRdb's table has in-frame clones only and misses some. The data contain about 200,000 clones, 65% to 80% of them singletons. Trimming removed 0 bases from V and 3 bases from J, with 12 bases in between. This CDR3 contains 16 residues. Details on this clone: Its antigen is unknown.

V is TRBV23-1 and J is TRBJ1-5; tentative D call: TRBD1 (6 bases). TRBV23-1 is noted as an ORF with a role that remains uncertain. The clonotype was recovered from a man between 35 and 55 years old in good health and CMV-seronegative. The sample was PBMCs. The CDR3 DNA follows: TGCGCCAGCAGTCAATCGCAGGGGATCCTCAATCAGCCCCAGCATTTT. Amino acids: CASSQSQGILNQPQHF.